Below, 8 T cell receptor beta chains from the same sample are listed, as sequenced in a study of shared clonotypes between healthy human individuals (dated by TCRdb to the early 2020s). Libraries came from the immunoSEQ multiplex PCR assay. TCRdb mirrors the immuneACCESS table, restricted to in-frame sequences. Some clones are absent from its copies; in checked studies, under half trace to an unresolved V gene, and the reason for the others is unknown. This sample gives fewer than 2.5 million clones in total; approximately 93% of them show up just once. The ten largest account for about 0.34% of the sample. Specimen: naive CD4+ T cells from PBMCs. Per the publication, the cell subset or site label means: CD45RA+ positively selected. These receptors came from a man between 18 and 29 years old in good health. Some clones in this sample may be carry-over from other donors' samples.

This chain joins TRBV5-6 and TRBJ2-3, with D perhaps matching TRBD1 (6 bases). CDR1 and CDR2 from the germline V gene are SGHDT and YYEEEE. Trimming removed 1 base at V and 2 bases at J, with 8 bases between. The CDR3 spans 14 residues. CDR3 residues: CASSLRQATDTQYF. The CDR3 DNA reads TGTGCCAGCAGCTTGAGACAGGCCACAGATACGCAGTATTTT.

The chain uses TRBV27 and TRBJ2-1; 11 positions match TRBD2. Trimming at V came to 4 bases and at J to 8 bases, leaving 1 base not matched to a gene. The length of the CDR3 is 13 residues. The V gene's germline CDR1 is MNHEY and CDR2 SMNVEV (reference sequence). The CDR3 region is CASSSLAGDEQFF. The CDR3 DNA follows: TGTGCCAGCAGTTCACTAGCGGGAGATGAGCAGTTCTTC.

In its sample, this clone was seen once. The V call is TRBV18, the J call TRBJ2-5, with D perhaps matching TRBD1 (6 bases). This CDR3 is built from 13 residues. Trimming cost V 6 bases and J 10 bases, with 18 bases left between them. The V gene's germline CDR1 is KGHSH and CDR2 LQKENI. The CDR3 loop reads CASSIEKKGVQYF. For the CDR3, the DNA is TGTGCCAGCTCGATCGAAAAAAAGGGGGTCCAGTACTTC.

This chain links TRBV18 with TRBJ2-5; the match to TRBD1 covers 12 bases. Germline loops: CDR1 KGHSH, CDR2 LQKENI. This CDR3 has 16 amino acids. V lost 3 bases and J lost 4; bases outside the gene matches: 6. CDR3 nucleotide sequence: TGTGCCAGCTCACCCTCGGGGACAGGGGGCGGAGAGACCCAGTACTTC. This codes for CASSPSGTGGGETQYF.

Worth noting for this clone: Other nucleotide sequences from this sample produce the same CDR3. The rearrangement joins TRBV29-1 to TRBJ2-7; the D gene could be TRBD1 or TRBD2 (5 bases each). This CDR3 region has 13 residues. Germline CDR1 reads SQVTM; CDR2 reads ANQGSEA. Trimming left V 7 bases short and J 0 bases short, with 13 bases between. CDR3 residues: CSAGTRVSYEQYF. DNA for the CDR3: TGCAGCGCCGGGACCCGGGTCTCCTACGAGCAGTACTTC.

V and J are TRBV5-8 and TRBJ1-2; 11 bases line up with TRBD1. Germline V gives CDR1 SGHTS, CDR2 YDEGEE. The CDR3 has 15 residues. J was trimmed by 2 bases and V by 2 bases; bases with no gene match: 2. The CDR3 protein is CASSFWTGGNYGYTF. For the CDR3, the DNA is TGTGCCAGCAGCTTTTGGACAGGGGGCAACTATGGCTACACCTTC.

Remarks on this clone: The sample has other DNA sequences that encode this CDR3 too. The chain couples TRBV5-1 to TRBJ2-1; D call uncertain. This CDR3 region has 13 residues. Per the germline V gene, CDR1 is SGHRS and CDR2 is YFSETQ. With 0 bases removed from V and 6 bases from J, the gap between germline ends came to 7 bases. CDR3 in amino acids: CASSLVGGNEQFF. The DNA for the CDR3 is TGCGCCAGCAGCTTGGTAGGCGGCAATGAGCAGTTCTTC. The full variable domain, rest sourced from reference TRBV5-1 and TRBJ2-1, is KAGVTQTPRYLIKTRGQQVTLSCSPISGHRSVSWYQQTPGQGLQFLFEYFSETQRNKGNFPGRFSGRQFSNSRSEMNVSTLELGDSALYLCASSLVGGNEQFFGPGTRLTVL.

This clone was seen once. The chain couples TRBV2 to TRBJ2-1; possibly TRBD2 for D (6 bases). The V end lost 8 bases, the J end lost 3 bases, and 20 bases lay between the germline ends. This CDR3 region has 16 residues. Germline values: CDR1 SNHLY, CDR2 FYNNEI. In DNA form, the CDR3 reads TGTGCCAGCGCCCGGACGGTCGGGAGAGACTACAATGAGCAGTTCTTC. Amino acid sequence: CASARTVGRDYNEQFF.